This TCR beta chain was sequenced in a study of shared T cell receptors in the human thymus. Repertoires were generated with immunoSEQ multiplex PCR, while TCRdb's copy carries only in-frame clones and drops some. The table includes roughly 700,000 clones, around 87% detected once. Germline V gene data show CDR1 as SGHNT and CDR2 as YYREEE (reference sequence). There are 15 residues in the CDR3. Deletions cut 0 bases from V and 1 base from J, with 11 bases between. These sequences were also reported in another study, on human thymus T cells. As that report states: Corrective cardiac operations yielded the resected thymus tissue.

The V call is TRBV5-4, the J call TRBJ2-7, with a weak D call TRBD2 (5 bases). This TCR came from a boy younger than two with a congenital heart defect. What was sequenced was thymocytes. CDR3 DNA: TGTGCCAGCAGCTTGGCCGGAGGAAATTCCTACGAGCAGTACTTC. This codes for CASSLAGGNSYEQYF. Full variable domain (remainder filled in from reference TRBV5-4 and TRBJ2-7): ETGVTQSPTHLIKTRGQQVTLRCSSQSGHNTVSWYQQALGQGPQFIFQYYREEENGRGNFPPRFSGLQFPNYSSELNVNALELDDSALYLCASSLAGGNSYEQYFGPGTRLTVT.